A selection of T cell receptor beta chains follows, all from one sample in a study of read filtering for tumor transcriptome and immune sequencing. MiXCR, applied by TCRdb to the reads, yields one record per CDR3 protein. The sample records 85,000 to 100,000 distinct CDR3 sequences, about 22% being singletons. Source material: a population of CD138-negative cells sorted from bone marrow. The receptors come from a donor older than 35 with multiple myeloma. CDR3s include the opening cysteine and the closing phenylalanine or tryptophan. A D gene is named only where the DNA matches it firmly. Clone size, where shown, is once, few, many, or a class for clones that have expanded.

>-|TRBJ2-7|few|TRBV2
CASSGLARWEQYF
TGTGCCAGCAGTGGTTTGGCCAGGTGGGAGCAGTACTTC
>-|TRBJ2-2|many|TRBV29-1
CSVEFGSRGGELFF
TGCAGCGTTGAGTTCGGGTCCAGGGGCGGGGAGCTGTTTTTT
>-|TRBJ1-1|-|TRBV5-6
CASSLAFGAAEAFF
TGTGCCAGCAGCTTGGCCTTCGGGGCGGCTGAAGCTTTCTTT
>TRBD2|TRBJ2-7|few|TRBV5-1
CASSLNGGAGEQYF
TGCGCCAGCAGCCTGAACGGGGGGGCCGGTGAGCAGTACTTC
>-|TRBJ2-1|many|TRBV19
CASSIAPPYNEQFF
TGTGCCAGTAGTATAGCCCCTCCTTACAATGAGCAGTTCTTC
>-|TRBJ2-5|-|TRBV5-5
CASSLDIGPQETQCF
TGTGCCAGCAGCTTGGATATCGGTCCGCAAGAGACCCAGTGCTTC
>-|TRBJ2-7|few|TRBV6-6
CASSTGLGPGEQYF
TGTGCCAGCAGCACCGGGTTAGGCCCAGGCGAGCAGTACTTC
>TRBD2|TRBJ2-3|many|TRBV10-3
CAISPGTSGGNTDTQYF
TGTGCCATCAGCCCAGGGACTAGCGGGGGGAATACAGATACGCAGTATTTT
>-|TRBJ2-3|-|TRBV20-1
CRPKTAGRTDTQYF
TGCAGACCGAAGACAGCTGGCCGCACAGATACGCAGTATTTT
>-|TRBJ2-7|-|TRBV7-9
CASSPGPLSSHEQYF
TGTGCCAGCAGCCCAGGCCCCCTCAGCTCCCACGAGCAGTACTTC
>-|TRBJ2-4|-|TRBV7-9
CASSPGTVDIQYF
TGTGCCAGCAGCCCAGGGACGGTGGACATTCAGTACTTC
>-|TRBJ2-2|many|TRBV6-1
CASSEGKANTGELFF
TGTGCCAGCAGTGAAGGAAAAGCGAACACCGGGGAGCTGTTTTTT
>-|TRBJ2-5|many|TRBV12-3/TRBV12-4
CASSLLARETQYF
TGTGCCAGCAGTTTATTAGCTAGAGAGACCCAGTACTTC
>TRBD1|TRBJ2-5|-|TRBV3-1
CASSRTTGKAQETQYF
TGTGCCAGCAGCCGCACGACAGGGAAAGCACAAGAGACCCAGTACTTC
>-|TRBJ2-5|many|TRBV6-1
CASTSPSETQYF
TGTGCCAGCACTTCGCCCTCCGAGACCCAGTACTTC
>TRBD2|TRBJ2-7|-|TRBV20-1
CSAGTSGAGEQYF
TGCAGTGCCGGGACTAGCGGGGCTGGAGAGCAGTACTTC
>TRBD1|TRBJ2-3|many|TRBV20-1
CSARQGADTQYF
TGCAGTGCTAGGCAGGGGGCAGATACGCAGTATTTT